This TCR beta chain came from a study of CD8 T cells in ankylosing spondylitis. Whole-study results and caveats: Reported data indicate significant enrichment of disease-linked clones within matched ankylosing spondylitis synovial fluid. Ankylosing spondylitis blood seemed to carry a telltale TCR beta motif made of fewer than ten highly homologous variants.

V was shortened by 3 bases and J by 5 bases, with 10 bases between the two germline ends. The CDR3 is made up of 13 amino acids. Germline CDR1 reads LGHDT; CDR2 reads YNNKEL (reference sequence). The TCR beta libraries were generated through quantitative 5'-RACE incorporating molecular barcodes. One entry per CDR3 protein results from TCRdb running MiXCR on the 5' RACE reads. The sample shows fewer than 200,000 distinct CDR3 sequences, approximately 18% of them seen only once. The table lists this clonotype with many counts. Its antigen remains unknown. This sequence originates from a male donor aged 10-35 years with ankylosing spondylitis or in good health (not recorded which). The J gene is TRBJ2-5, the V gene TRBV3-1; D is perhaps TRBD1 (6 bases). Sequencing used blood, either unsorted or a sorted T cell fraction (not recorded which). As DNA, the CDR3 is TGTGCCAGCAGCCAGCCGAGGGGGGAGACCCAGTACTTC. Its translation is CASSQPRGETQYF.